This T cell receptor (beta chain) was sequenced for a study of graft-versus-host responses after intestinal transplantation. Study in general: The recipients all started with anti-thymocyte globulin induction and then took tacrolimus and steroids for three to four years.

Assay: immunoSEQ multiplex PCR; the TCRdb copy retains only in-frame clones and omits some. The sample lists approximately 8,600 clones; 31% were seen once. The authors sorted proliferating CFSE-low CD3+CD4+ and CD3+CD8+ responders after the reaction. V was cut by 5 bases and J by 5 bases, with 12 bases left in between. Germline lookup yields CDR1 MDHEN and CDR2 SYDVKM. The CDR3 extends over 14 amino acids. The chain is built from TRBV28 and TRBJ1-4; D is unresolved. This specimen was alloreactive CD4+ T cells from a mixed lymphocyte reaction culture, taken before intestinal transplant. Described subset: CFSE-low proliferating T cells sorted from roughly six-day pre-transplant mixed lymphocyte reaction (GvH or HvG direction). This clonotype was sampled from a human patient who received an intestinal transplant. CDR3 protein: CASSGSSANEKLFF. The CDR3 DNA follows: TGTGCCAGCAGTGGTTCGAGTGCCAATGAAAAACTGTTTTTT.